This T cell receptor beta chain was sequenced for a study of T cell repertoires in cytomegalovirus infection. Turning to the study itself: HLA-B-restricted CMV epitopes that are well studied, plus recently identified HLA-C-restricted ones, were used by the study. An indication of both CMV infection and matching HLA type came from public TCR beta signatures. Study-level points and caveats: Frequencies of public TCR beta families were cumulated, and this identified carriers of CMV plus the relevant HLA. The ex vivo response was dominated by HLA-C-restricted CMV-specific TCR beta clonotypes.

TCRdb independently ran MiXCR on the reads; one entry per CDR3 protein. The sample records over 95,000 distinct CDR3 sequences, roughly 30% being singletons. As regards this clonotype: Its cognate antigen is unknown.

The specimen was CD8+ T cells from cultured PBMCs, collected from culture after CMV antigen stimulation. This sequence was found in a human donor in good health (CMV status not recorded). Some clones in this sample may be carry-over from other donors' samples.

CDR3 residues: CASSPDGTSGEQFF. CDR3 nucleotide sequence: TGCGCCAGCAGCCCTGACGGCACTTCGGGTGAGCAGTTCTTC. The chain uses TRBV5-1 and TRBJ2-1; D unresolved. The germline gives CDR1 SGHRS, CDR2 YFSETQ. There are 14 residues in the CDR3. Trimming took off 4 bases at V and 9 bases at J, with 17 bases between the two ends.